The 24 T cell receptor beta chains in this list originate from one sample, sequenced in a study of OX40 agonist ivuxolimab in advanced cancers. Some clones are missing from TCRdb's copy, which holds only in-frame ones; the method was immunoSEQ multiplex PCR. This table holds over 55,000 clones, around 94% found once. The starting material was CD4+ or CD8+ T cells sorted from blood, obtained in a trial of the OX40 agonist ivuxolimab. The receptors stem from an adult with an advanced solid tumor such as melanoma, head and neck, liver or kidney cancer.

The chain carries TRBV20-1 and TRBJ2-2; no definite D call. V lost 2 bases, J lost 5 bases, and 3 bases lay in between. This CDR3 contains 11 residues. Germline CDR1 reads DFQATT; CDR2 reads SNEGSKA (reference sequence). The CDR3 loop reads CSARLTGELFF. In nucleotides, the CDR3 is TGCAGTGCTAGACTGACCGGGGAGCTGTTTTTT.

CDR3 DNA sequence: TGTGCCAGCAGCGTAGATCAGGGGCTACGCAATGAGCAGTTCTTC. As protein: CASSVDQGLRNEQFF. The chain has TRBV9 and TRBJ2-1, with D perhaps TRBD1 (6 bases). The ends were cut back, 0 bases at V and 6 bases at J, with 13 bases in the middle. CDR3 length: 15 residues. Per germline, CDR1 SGDLS and CDR2 YYNGEE.

The rearrangement links TRBV18 to TRBJ2-7, with TRBD2 matching over 10 bases. CDR1 is KGHSH and CDR2 is LQKENI in the germline V gene. The CDR3 is 16 residues long. V lost 2 bases, J lost 3 bases, and 7 bases stayed unmatched. In nucleotides, the CDR3 is TGTGCCAGCTCACCAGAGAAACTAGCGGGGTACTACGAGCAGTACTTC. This sequence encodes CASSPEKLAGYYEQYF.

The chain has TRBV28 and TRBJ2-3, with TRBD2 matching 7 bases. Germline CDR1 MDHEN, CDR2 SYDVKM. After removal of 3 bases from V and 3 bases from J, the junction contained 6 bases not matched to a gene. CDR3 length: 15 amino acids. Written as DNA, the CDR3 is TGTGCCAGCAGTTTGGGGAGGGAGGGGACAGATACGCAGTATTTT. Protein: CASSLGREGTDTQYF.

The chain combines TRBV6-5 with TRBJ2-1; D ambiguous. Germline lookup yields CDR1 MNHEY and CDR2 SVGAGI. V lost 6 bases and J 0 bases, leaving 6 bases between the germline ends. CDR3 length: 13 amino acids. The CDR3 DNA reads as TGTGCCAGCAGCAAGAGCTCCTACAATGAGCAGTTCTTC. Amino acids: CASSKSSYNEQFF.

J is TRBJ2-7 and V is TRBV28; D gene ambiguous. V shed 4 bases and J shed 2 bases, with 3 bases lying between them. The germline V gene has CDR1 MDHEN and CDR2 SYDVKM. The CDR3 covers 11 residues. CDR3 sequence: CASSSTYEQYF. In DNA form, the CDR3 reads TGTGCCAGCAGTTCCACCTACGAGCAGTACTTC. The full variable domain, completed using reference TRBV28 and TRBJ2-7, is DVKVTQSSRYLVKRTGEKVFLECVQDMDHENMFWYRQDPGLGLRLIYFSYDVKMKEKGDIPEGYSVSREKKERFSLILESASTNQTSMYLCASSSTYEQYFGPGTRLTVT.

This chain links TRBV5-6 with TRBJ1-3, with unresolved D. V gave up 0 bases and J gave up 0 bases, with 13 bases separating them. The CDR3 consists of 17 residues. Germline CDR1 and CDR2: SGHDT and YYEEEE. The CDR3 loop reads CASSLAGVAGSGNTIYF. In DNA form, the CDR3 reads TGTGCCAGCAGCTTGGCCGGGGTGGCAGGCTCTGGAAACACCATATATTTT.

Written as DNA, the CDR3 is TGTGCTAGTGGTCCGGGGGCCGGGGCAGATACGCAGTATTTT. This sequence encodes CASGPGAGADTQYF. This sequence joins TRBV12-5 and TRBJ2-3; D tentatively reads TRBD1 or TRBD2 (6 bases each). This CDR3 comprises 14 residues. Trimming shortened V by 5 bases and J by 4 bases, and 13 bases separated the two germline ends. CDR1 is LGHNT, CDR2 FRNRAP, per germline.

V and J are TRBV11-2 and TRBJ2-1; the D is unclear. The germline V gene encodes CDR1 SGHAT and CDR2 FQNNGV. The CDR3 runs to 11 residues. Trimming took 1 base from V and 12 from J, leaving 7 bases between them. CDR3 region: CASSLVVGQFF. The CDR3 nucleotides read TGTGCCAGCAGCTTAGTGGTCGGGCAGTTCTTC.

The chain combines TRBV15 with TRBJ1-4; D is ambiguous. Trimming removed 8 bases at V and 7 bases at J, with 5 bases between. CDR1 is LNHNV and CDR2 is YYDKDF in the germline V gene (reference sequence). The CDR3 has 10 amino acids. As DNA, the CDR3 is TGTGCCACCTGGGGTGAAAAACTGTTTTTT. Protein product: CATWGEKLFF.

This clone has more than one count but fewer than ten. V is TRBV2 and J is TRBJ1-2; 9 nucleotides line up with TRBD1. CDR1 SNHLY and CDR2 FYNNEI come from the germline V gene. Trimming cost V 4 bases and J 7 bases; bases outside gene matches: 7. This CDR3 spans 14 amino acids. The CDR3 loop reads CASSAGTGYSGYTF. In DNA form, the CDR3 reads TGTGCCAGCAGTGCCGGGACAGGGTACTCTGGCTACACCTTC.

V gene TRBV7-9 combines with J gene TRBJ2-7, with 13 bases matching TRBD2. The junction had 4 bases not matched to a gene; V was cut back by 5 bases and J by 3 bases. CDR3 length: 15 residues. Germline lookup yields CDR1 SEHNR and CDR2 FQNEAQ (reference sequence). The CDR3 reads CASSGTSGEVYEQYF. DNA of the CDR3: TGTGCCAGCAGCGGGACTAGCGGGGAGGTCTACGAGCAGTACTTC.

This clone showed up just once. The gene calls are TRBV4-3 and TRBJ1-1; D uncertain. This CDR3 spans 14 amino acids. Germline V gives CDR1 LGHNA, CDR2 YSLEER. V was cut by 1 base and J by 0 bases, with 6 bases left in between. DNA for the CDR3: TGCGCCAGCAGCCAAGGGCATATGAACACTGAAGCTTTCTTT. This sequence encodes CASSQGHMNTEAFF.

The genes are TRBV5-5 and TRBJ1-1; tentative D call: TRBD1 (5 bases). The V gene's germline CDR1 is SGHKS and CDR2 YYEKEE (reference sequence). V shed 4 bases and J shed 5 bases, with 15 bases lying between them. The CDR3 sequence is 14 residues long. Here the CDR3 reads CASSPGTRGTEAFF. DNA of the CDR3: TGTGCCAGCAGCCCGGGGACCCGGGGGACTGAAGCTTTCTTT.

The chain couples TRBV5-1 to TRBJ2-1; D not certain. The CDR3 loop spans 16 amino acids. V lost 3 bases, J lost 5 bases, and 18 bases lay in between. Looked up from germline, CDR1 is SGHRS and CDR2 is YFSETQ. CDR3 nucleotide sequence: TGCGCCAGCAGCTATGGTGTAGGGCCGGTCCACAATGAGCAGTTCTTC. It translates to CASSYGVGPVHNEQFF.

The rearrangement uses TRBV27 and TRBJ2-3; 8 positions match TRBD2. Germline loops: CDR1 MNHEY, CDR2 SMNVEV (reference sequence). V lost 5 bases to trimming and J lost 2 bases; unmatched junction nucleotides: 9. The CDR3 spans 16 residues. This CDR3 reads CASSTYPLADTDTQYF. CDR3 nucleotides: TGTGCCAGCAGTACCTACCCACTAGCGGACACAGATACGCAGTATTTT.

This clone is a singleton in its sample. The rearrangement joins TRBV12-5 to TRBJ2-5; either TRBD1 or TRBD2 may fit D (5 bases each). The V gene lost 2 bases and the J gene lost 4 bases, with 23 bases spanning the gap. The CDR3 has 18 residues. In germline, CDR1 is LGHNT, CDR2 FRNRAP. The DNA of the CDR3 is TGTGCTAGTGGTTTGTCAGACACCGGGACCGGGAAGGGAGAGACCCAGTACTTC. This codes for CASGLSDTGTGKGETQYF. Full variable domain (outside the CDR3, taken from reference TRBV12-5 and TRBJ2-5): DARVTQTPRHKVTEMGQEVTMRCQPILGHNTVFWYRQTMMQGLELLAYFRNRAPLDDSGMPKDRFSAEMPDATLATLKIQPSEPRDSAVYFCASGLSDTGTGKGETQYFGPGTRLLVL.

The chain uses TRBV7-9 and TRBJ2-3; 9 nucleotides agree with TRBD1. Germline V gene data show CDR1 as SEHNR and CDR2 as FQNEAQ (reference sequence). Unmatched junction bases numbered 6, after V lost 7 bases and J lost 4 bases. The CDR3 totals 14 residues. CDR3: CASTGQGMPDTQYF. CDR3 DNA sequence: TGTGCCAGCACCGGACAGGGGATGCCAGATACGCAGTATTTT.

This chain joins TRBV10-3 and TRBJ2-7; weak D call: TRBD2 (5 bases). Trimming cost V 3 bases and J 2 bases, with 11 bases left between them. The CDR3 spans 14 residues. Germline assignment: CDR1 ENHRY and CDR2 SYGVKD. The CDR3 sequence is CAISEELAPYEQYF. The CDR3 nucleotides read TGTGCCATCAGTGAAGAGCTAGCCCCCTACGAGCAGTACTTC.

V and J are TRBV6-5 and TRBJ2-7; D not resolved. CDR3 length: 16 residues. Germline V gene lookup returns CDR1 MNHEY and CDR2 SVGAGI. V was shortened by 0 bases and J by 0 bases, with 12 bases between the two germline ends. CDR3 bases: TGTGCCAGCAGTTACTCGGCGTGGGCAGGCTCCTACGAGCAGTACTTC. Encoded protein: CASSYSAWAGSYEQYF.

About this clone itself: Its ends do not fully match the called genes, so a read error is possible. The chain employs TRBV7-7 and TRBJ2-2; 12 bases match TRBD2. Germline lookup yields CDR1 SSHAT and CDR2 FNYEAQ (reference sequence). CDR3 size: 17 residues. CDR3 nucleotide sequence: TGTGCTAGCAGCCCGTCGACTAGCGGGAGTTGGACCGGGGAGCTGTTTTTT. This sequence encodes CASSPSTSGSWTGELFF.

This chain connects TRBV2 to TRBJ2-1; 12 bases fit TRBD2. CDR1 is SNHLY, CDR2 FYNNEI, per germline. This CDR3 comprises 18 residues. V was pared by 4 bases and J by 0 bases, with 7 bases of the junction left unmatched. The chain's CDR3 is CASSGGTSGHSSYNEQFF. In DNA, the CDR3 is TGTGCCAGCAGTGGAGGGACTAGCGGGCATAGCTCCTACAATGAGCAGTTCTTC.

The chain links TRBV6-5 to TRBJ1-1; 7 nucleotides line up with TRBD1. V lost 5 bases to trimming and J lost 4 bases; unmatched junction nucleotides: 4. This CDR3 spans 13 amino acids. From germline, CDR1 is MNHEY and CDR2 SVGAGI. DNA of the CDR3: TGTGCCAGCAGTCACACAGGGGTCACTGAAGCTTTCTTT. This encodes CASSHTGVTEAFF.

In this sample, this clone turned up once. The chain recombines TRBV27 with TRBJ2-2, with TRBD2 matching 9 bases. This CDR3 is built from 15 residues. Germline assignment: CDR1 MNHEY and CDR2 SMNVEV (reference sequence). The trim removed 8 bases at V and 6 bases at J, leaving 10 bases unmatched. In DNA, the CDR3 is TGTGCCAGCTGTGGGGGGACTAGCTTTCCCGGGGAGCTGTTTTTT. The encoded protein is CASCGGTSFPGELFF.